The T cell receptor (beta chain) described here comes from a study of T cell responses to AZD1222 COVID-19 vaccine. Study details: Combined were second doses at about 4 or about 12 weeks. Study-wide findings and caveats: The reported proportion of spike-specific TCRs targeting unmutated variant regions was nearly half.

Assay used: immunoSEQ multiplex PCR; TCRdb lists only in-frame clones, some missing. This repertoire shows 110,000 to 150,000 clones, over 75% found once; its top ten account for 1.5% to 2%. Germline loops: CDR1 MGHRA, CDR2 YSYEKL. The CDR3 runs to 13 residues. The V and J ends lost 2 bases and 4 bases respectively, with 8 bases between them. In the case of this clone: Its antigen remains unidentified.

The rearrangement links TRBV4-1 to TRBJ1-2; D gene ambiguous. The source was peripheral blood, collected on day 0 of AZD1222 vaccination. The receptor's source is an adult in good health. Here the CDR3 reads CASSQMDLYGYTF. CDR3 sequence (DNA): TGCGCCAGCAGCCAAATGGACCTCTATGGCTACACCTTC.